The 7 T cell receptor beta chains given below trace back to one sample, sequenced in a study of blood T cell repertoires in COVID-19. This table comes from immunoSEQ multiplex PCR, and its TCRdb copy is limited to in-frame clones, with some not included. Found here are about 180,000 clones, about nine tenths of them singletons; the top ten hold roughly 9%. Sequenced input: PBMCs or T cells enriched from blood (not recorded which). All receptors derive from a woman aged 18-35 years who had recovered from COVID-19.

A single count supports this clone. Other nucleotide sequences in the sample specify the same CDR3. The rearrangement joins TRBV5-1 to TRBJ2-3; D uncertain. V was trimmed by 0 bases and J by 3 bases, leaving 8 bases between them. Germline V gene sequence: CDR1 SGHRS, CDR2 YFSETQ. The CDR3 is made up of 14 amino acids. DNA of the CDR3: TGCGCCAGCAGCTTGGAGCGCTCAACAGATACGCAGTATTTT. Translation: CASSLERSTDTQYF.

The genes are TRBV4-1 and TRBJ2-7, with D maybe TRBD1 (6 bases). From germline, CDR1 is MGHRA and CDR2 YSYEKL. The CDR3 sequence is 15 residues long. V lost 1 base and J lost 2, with 12 bases in between. CDR3 in DNA: TGCGCCAGCAGCCAAGGACAGGTGGGGGCCTACGAGCAGTACTTC. Amino acids: CASSQGQVGAYEQYF.

The chain carries TRBV4-1 and TRBJ1-4; D might be TRBD1 (5 bases). CDR1 and CDR2 from the germline V gene are MGHRA and YSYEKL. The CDR3 runs 15 residues. V was shortened by 0 bases and J by 4 bases, with 9 bases between the two germline ends. CDR3 bases: TGCGCCAGCAGCCAAGACGGGGGAATTAATGAAAAACTGTTTTTT. As protein: CASSQDGGINEKLFF.

The chain is built from TRBV7-2 and TRBJ1-1, with D possibly TRBD1 on 5 matching bases. V was cut by 2 bases and J by 7 bases, with 14 bases left in between. This CDR3 region has 14 residues. CDR1 and CDR2 from the germline V gene are SGHTA and FQGNSA. The DNA for the CDR3 is TGTGCCAGCAGCTTAAGTCCCAGGGAGGGTGAAGCTTTCTTT. Protein sequence: CASSLSPREGEAFF.

The sample holds one count of this clone. The chain is built from TRBV6-1 and TRBJ2-5; D gene uncertain. The CDR3 has 13 residues. Germline V gene sequence: CDR1 MNHNS, CDR2 SASEGT. Trimming removed 2 bases from V and 4 bases from J, with 8 bases in between. The DNA for the CDR3 is TGTGCCAGCAGTGAACCTGCAGGAGAGACCCAGTACTTC. This translates into CASSEPAGETQYF.

Here the CDR3 DNA reads TGTGCCACCAGCAGAGAGGGGACTAGCGAGTCCGTGAAGCAGTACTTC. Its protein product is CATSREGTSESVKQYF. The chain combines TRBV15 with TRBJ2-7, with TRBD2 matching over 10 bases. From germline, CDR1 is LNHNV and CDR2 YYDKDF (reference sequence). V lost 0 bases, J lost 8 bases, and 10 bases stayed unmatched. The CDR3 extends over 16 amino acids. Variable domain in full (rest from reference TRBV15 and TRBJ2-7): DAMVIQNPRYQVTQFGKPVTLSCSQTLNHNVMYWYQQKSSQAPKLLFHYYDKDFNNEADTPDNFQSRRPNTSFCFLDIRSPGLGDTAMYLCATSREGTSESVKQYFGPGTRLTVT.

The rearrangement joins TRBV4-2 to TRBJ2-7; the match to TRBD2 covers 11 bases. The CDR3 contains 16 residues. V lost 0 bases to trimming and J lost 0 bases; unmatched junction nucleotides: 1. Per the germline V gene, CDR1 is LGHNA and CDR2 is YNFKEQ. CDR3 region: CASSQETSGSSYEQYF. The CDR3 region has the DNA TGTGCCAGCAGCCAAGAAACTAGCGGGAGCTCCTACGAGCAGTACTTC.